This T cell receptor beta chain comes out of a study of shared clonotypes between healthy human individuals. This table comes from immunoSEQ multiplex PCR, and its TCRdb copy is limited to in-frame clones, with some not included. The sample yields roughly 770,000 clones, around 96% seen once. Positive CCR7 selection of CD45RO-negative cells yielded the naive CD8 cells, and terminally differentiated effector memory CD45RA+ cells were excluded. CDR3 size: 14 residues. CDR1 is SGHNT and CDR2 is YYREEE in the germline V gene (reference sequence). Trimming shortened V by 0 bases and J by 1 base, and 7 bases separated the two germline ends.

The sequence derives from a man under 40 in good health. This chain uses TRBV5-4 with TRBJ1-1; D gene ambiguous. The specimen was naive CD8+ T cells sorted from blood. Written as DNA, the CDR3 is TGTGCCAGCAGCTTGGACACGGAGAACACTGAAGCTTTCTTT. Translated, it gives CASSLDTENTEAFF.